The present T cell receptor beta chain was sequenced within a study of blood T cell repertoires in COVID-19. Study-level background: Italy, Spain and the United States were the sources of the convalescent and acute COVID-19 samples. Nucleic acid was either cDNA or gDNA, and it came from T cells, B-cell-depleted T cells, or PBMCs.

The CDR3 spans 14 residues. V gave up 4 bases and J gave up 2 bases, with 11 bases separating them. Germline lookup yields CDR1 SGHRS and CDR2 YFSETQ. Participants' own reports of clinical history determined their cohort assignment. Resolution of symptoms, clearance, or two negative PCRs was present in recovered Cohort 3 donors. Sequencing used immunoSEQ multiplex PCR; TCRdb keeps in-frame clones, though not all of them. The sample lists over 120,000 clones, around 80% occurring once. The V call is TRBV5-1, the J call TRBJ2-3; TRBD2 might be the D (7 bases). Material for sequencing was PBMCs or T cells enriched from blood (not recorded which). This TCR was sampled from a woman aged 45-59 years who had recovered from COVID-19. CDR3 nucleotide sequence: TGCGCCAGCAGCCGGGGGGCGACCACAGATACGCAGTATTTT. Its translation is CASSRGATTDTQYF.